Shown below are 30 T cell receptor beta chains from a single sample sequenced in a study of T-cell memory formation after mild COVID-19. Each CDR3 protein gets one entry after TCRdb re-called the 5' RACE reads with MiXCR. The table records about 260,000 distinct CDR3 sequences, roughly 8.2% of them present only once. Sequencing was performed on PBMCs or a T cell subset sorted from them (not recorded which). The receptors derive from a man aged 18 to 29 who had mild COVID-19 (a few samples of this study predate the infection). Cell type and time point are not known.

This clonotype has only one observation. The chain employs TRBV5-5 and TRBJ2-7; D perhaps matches TRBD1 (7 bases). The V gene lost 2 bases and the J gene lost 7 bases, with 16 bases spanning the gap. CDR3 size: 14 residues. Per germline, CDR1 SGHKS and CDR2 YYEKEE (reference sequence). The CDR3 protein is CASSFGGPGGEQYV. Here the CDR3 DNA reads TGTGCCAGCAGCTTCGGGGGCCCAGGGGGGGAGCAGTACGTC.

There are a few counts of this clonotype. V is TRBV6-2 or TRBV6-3 and J is TRBJ2-7, with TRBD2 as a possible D gene (6 bases). Per germline, CDR1 MNHEY and CDR2 SVGEGT. The V gene lost 0 bases and the J gene lost 5 bases, with 11 bases spanning the gap. The CDR3 is 14 amino acids. As DNA, the CDR3 is TGTGCCAGCAGTTACTCTAGGGAGGTTCACGAGCAGTACTTC. This codes for CASSYSREVHEQYF.

The genes are TRBV6-1 and TRBJ1-5; D not resolved. CDR1 is MNHNS, CDR2 SASEGT, per germline. V dropped 7 bases and J dropped 5 bases, with 12 bases sitting between them. There are 13 residues in the CDR3. CDR3 sequence (DNA): TGTGCCAGCACTTACACCTTAGATCAGCCCCAGCATTTT. This translates into CASTYTLDQPQHF.

This clonotype was counted at least ten times. This chain connects TRBV10-3 to TRBJ2-1; 9 bases are a match to TRBD2. Germline V gene lookup returns CDR1 ENHRY and CDR2 SYGVKD. With 3 bases clipped from V and 6 bases from J, the junction kept 3 bases outside the gene matches. CDR3 size: 14 residues. CDR3 sequence reads: CAISDGGGGNEQFF. In nucleotides, the CDR3 is TGTGCCATCAGTGATGGCGGGGGGGGCAATGAGCAGTTCTTC.

This rearrangement joins TRBV7-9 to TRBJ2-1; D gene unclear. Between the trimmed V and J ends, which lost 1 base and 5 bases, there was a span of 6 bases. The CDR3 is made up of 13 amino acids. Per the germline V gene, CDR1 is SEHNR and CDR2 is FQNEAQ (reference sequence). The DNA for the CDR3 is TGTGCCAGCAGCTTAGTCCCCCACAATGAGCAGTTCTTC. It codes for CASSLVPHNEQFF.

The chain combines TRBV7-9 with TRBJ2-1; a possible D gene is TRBD1 (6 bases). In germline, CDR1 is SEHNR, CDR2 FQNEAQ (reference sequence). The CDR3 is made up of 16 amino acids. Between the trimmed V and J ends, which lost 1 base and 4 bases, there was a span of 14 bases. In DNA form, the CDR3 reads TGTGCCAGCAGCTTAGAACAGGGCTTGTGGTACAATGAGCAGTTCTTC. It encodes CASSLEQGLWYNEQFF.

This clonotype was observed a handful of times. The chain is built from TRBV20-1 and TRBJ1-1; D not certain. Trimming took off 6 bases at V and 1 base at J, with 15 bases between the two ends. The germline gives CDR1 DFQATT, CDR2 SNEGSKA (reference sequence). The CDR3 consists of 14 residues. The CDR3 loop reads CSAPSPGGNTEAFF. The CDR3 bases are TGCAGTGCCCCGTCCCCGGGCGGGAACACTGAAGCTTTCTTT.

This clonotype has a handful of counts. V usage is TRBV10-3 and J usage is TRBJ1-3, with D unresolved. Trimming took 10 bases from V and 5 from J, leaving 21 bases between them. The CDR3 is 15 amino acids. Germline CDR1 ENHRY, CDR2 SYGVKD. CDR3 nucleotides: TGTGCCAACAGCGCCACGGGTTCGGAAAGAAACACCATATATTTT. Its protein is CANSATGSERNTIYF.

The rearrangement joins TRBV4-1 to TRBJ1-5; 8 positions agree with TRBD1. CDR1 is MGHRA and CDR2 is YSYEKL in the germline V gene. The CDR3 loop spans 17 amino acids. V shed 1 base, J shed 6 bases, and the junction held 11 bases outside the gene matches. The CDR3 DNA is TGCGCCAGCAGCCAAGGTGACGCCAGGGGGCTGGGTCAGCCCCAGCATTTT. This translates into CASSQGDARGLGQPQHF.

This clonotype was detected a few times. The chain joins TRBV14 to TRBJ1-1; D remains ambiguous. The length of the CDR3 is 13 residues. V lost 2 bases to trimming and J lost 1 base, with 5 bases between them. Germline V lookup: CDR1 SGHDN, CDR2 FVKESK. The CDR3 region is CASSQQPNTEAFF. DNA for the CDR3: TGTGCCAGCAGCCAACAGCCGAACACTGAAGCTTTCTTT.

This clonotype turned up a few times. The chain has TRBV2 and TRBJ2-5; TRBD2 matches at 11 bases. The CDR3 consists of 14 residues. The V segment lost 7 bases and the J segment 8 bases; nucleotides outside the gene matches: 9. The germline V gene has CDR1 SNHLY and CDR2 FYNNEI. Here the CDR3 reads CASTEGTSGGTQYF. In nucleotides, the CDR3 is TGTGCCAGCACCGAGGGTACTAGCGGGGGTACCCAGTACTTC.

This clonotype came up a few times. This chain connects TRBV7-9 to TRBJ1-2; possibly TRBD1 for D (6 bases). Germline values: CDR1 SEHNR, CDR2 FQNEAQ (reference sequence). The ends were cut back, 2 bases at V and 0 bases at J, with 10 bases in the middle. This CDR3 has 15 residues. The CDR3 bases are TGTGCCAGCAGCTTACGGGACACCACTAACTATGGCTACACCTTC. This sequence encodes CASSLRDTTNYGYTF.

This chain connects TRBV19 to TRBJ1-1; D unclear. This CDR3 contains 13 residues. V shed 7 bases and J shed 7 bases, with 16 bases lying between them. Germline CDR1 reads LNHDA; CDR2 reads SQIVND (reference sequence). CDR3 sequence reads: CASTGPGLGEAFF. CDR3 DNA sequence: TGTGCCAGTACTGGCCCCGGTCTAGGTGAAGCTTTCTTT.

This clonotype has just a few counts. The chain has TRBV5-1 and TRBJ2-3; D is unclear. From germline, CDR1 is SGHRS and CDR2 YFSETQ. V shed 0 bases and J shed 3 bases, with 8 bases lying between them. This CDR3 comprises 14 residues. In DNA, the CDR3 is TGCGCCAGCAGCTTGGTGGCTAAAACAGATACGCAGTATTTT. Amino acid sequence: CASSLVAKTDTQYF.

The genes are TRBV5-1 and TRBJ2-3; D unclear. This CDR3 is built from 14 residues. Germline V gene sequence: CDR1 SGHRS, CDR2 YFSETQ. Between the trimmed V and J ends, which lost 0 bases and 0 bases, there was a span of 5 bases. The CDR3 here is CASSLEDSTDTQYF. In DNA, the CDR3 is TGCGCCAGCAGCTTGGAAGATAGCACAGATACGCAGTATTTT. The full variable domain, rest sourced from reference TRBV5-1 and TRBJ2-3, is KAGVTQTPRYLIKTRGQQVTLSCSPISGHRSVSWYQQTPGQGLQFLFEYFSETQRNKGNFPGRFSGRQFSNSRSEMNVSTLELGDSALYLCASSLEDSTDTQYFGPGTRLTVL.

V and J are TRBV14 and TRBJ2-3, with D possibly being TRBD2 (5 bases). V lost 0 bases and J lost 4, with 8 bases in between. The CDR3 has 14 amino acids. Germline CDR1 is SGHDN and CDR2 is FVKESK. The CDR3 DNA reads TGTGCCAGCAGCCAAGAGCCAGCGGCAGATACGCAGTATTTT. This sequence encodes CASSQEPAADTQYF. Filled out from reference TRBV14 and TRBJ2-3, the complete variable domain reads EAGVTQFPSHSVIEKGQTVTLRCDPISGHDNLYWYRRVMGKEIKFLLHFVKESKQDESGMPNNRFLAERTGGTYSTLKVQPAELEDSGVYFCASSQEPAADTQYFGPGTRLTVL.

This clonotype has only a few counts. This sequence joins TRBV15 and TRBJ1-6, with unresolved D. V lost 6 bases to trimming and J lost 7 bases, with 13 bases between them. Germline V gene sequence: CDR1 LNHNV, CDR2 YYDKDF (reference sequence). The length of the CDR3 is 14 residues. The CDR3 coding sequence is TGTGCCACCAGAGGCCGGCTGGAAAATTCACCCCTCCACTTT. Its translation: CATRGRLENSPLHF.

This clonotype was seen ten or more times. The chain uses TRBV5-1 and TRBJ2-5; D possibly corresponds to TRBD2 (6 bases). V was cut by 0 bases and J by 4 bases, with 16 bases left in between. Germline V CDR1 and CDR2: SGHRS, YFSETQ. The CDR3 loop spans 16 amino acids. CDR3 region: CASSLAALGGAETQYF. CDR3 DNA: TGCGCCAGCAGCTTGGCCGCCCTCGGGGGAGCAGAGACCCAGTACTTC.

This clonotype was observed many times. The chain couples TRBV27 to TRBJ2-3; D remains ambiguous. The CDR3 loop spans 15 amino acids. V shed 6 bases and J shed 2 bases, with 15 bases lying between them. The germline gives CDR1 MNHEY, CDR2 SMNVEV (reference sequence). DNA for the CDR3: TGTGCCAGCAGCATAGGGTATCCGCTCACAGATACGCAGTATTTT. This sequence encodes CASSIGYPLTDTQYF.

The CDR3 region has the DNA TGCGCCAGCAGCTTGGCAGCGGGACTAGCGGACGAGCAGTACTTC. Translated, it gives CASSLAAGLADEQYF. V and J are TRBV5-1 and TRBJ2-7; 11 bases are a match to TRBD2. This CDR3 is 15 amino acids long. Trimming at V came to 0 bases and at J to 5 bases, leaving 4 bases not matched to a gene. Germline CDR1 and CDR2: SGHRS and YFSETQ.

V is TRBV12-5 and J is TRBJ2-3; 14 positions match TRBD2. CDR1 is LGHNT, CDR2 FRNRAP, per germline. The CDR3 is made up of 18 amino acids. V lost 2 bases to trimming and J lost 2 bases; unmatched junction nucleotides: 6. The DNA of the CDR3 is TGTGCTAGTGGTTTGCCCCGGACTAGCGGGGGGCCCACAGATACGCAGTATTTT. Encoded protein: CASGLPRTSGGPTDTQYF.

This clonotype has a count of ten or more. The rearrangement joins TRBV2 to TRBJ2-3, with D unresolved. Germline lookup yields CDR1 SNHLY and CDR2 FYNNEI. V lost 6 bases, J lost 7 bases, and 20 bases lay in between. The CDR3 length is 15 residues. CDR3 in amino acids: CASSSDSIGRYTQYF. The CDR3 coding sequence is TGTGCCAGCAGCTCCGACTCGATCGGGCGATATACGCAGTATTTT.

This clonotype was detected a few times. This chain connects TRBV12-3 or TRBV12-4 to TRBJ2-7; D remains unclear. This CDR3 is 13 amino acids long. Trimming pared 1 base from V and 5 bases from J, leaving 9 bases between. CDR3 protein: CASSLVLLDEQYF. As DNA, the CDR3 is TGTGCCAGCAGTTTAGTGCTCCTGGACGAGCAGTACTTC.

This clonotype was observed a few times. This sequence joins TRBV4-3 and TRBJ2-7; D not certain. The length of the CDR3 is 17 residues. Germline CDR1 and CDR2: LGHNA and YSLEER. V was clipped by 4 bases and J by 0 bases, with 19 bases between them. CDR3 nucleotides: TGCGCCAGCAGCCTACGCCAGACAACCCTGGGCTCCTACGAGCAGTACTTC. Protein: CASSLRQTTLGSYEQYF.

This clonotype occurred a few times. V and J are TRBV28 and TRBJ1-4; D remains unclear. This CDR3 contains 12 residues. The V gene's germline CDR1 is MDHEN and CDR2 SYDVKM. V gave up 5 bases and J gave up 7 bases, with 8 bases separating them. The CDR3 bases are TGTGCCAGCAGTCCCCTCCTTGAAAAACTGTTTTTT. It is translated as CASSPLLEKLFF.

This clonotype occurred a few times. The rearrangement joins TRBV6-2 or TRBV6-3 to TRBJ2-2; the match to TRBD1 covers 7 bases. Trimming removed 6 bases from V and 6 bases from J; junction bases left unmatched: 4. This CDR3 contains 13 residues. The V gene's germline CDR1 is MNHEY and CDR2 SVGEGT. CDR3 protein: CASSRQGPGELFF. The CDR3 nucleotides are TGTGCCAGCAGCCGACAGGGCCCCGGGGAGCTGTTTTTT.

The chain is built from TRBV20-1 and TRBJ2-5; 7 bases map to TRBD1. Germline V gene lookup returns CDR1 DFQATT and CDR2 SNEGSKA (reference sequence). V lost 5 bases, J lost 5 bases, and 14 bases stayed unmatched. The CDR3 extends over 15 amino acids. The DNA of the CDR3 is TGCAGTGCTGGGGGTACGCGGACAGGAAGGGAGACCCAGTACTTC. It specifies CSAGGTRTGRETQYF.

This clonotype has only a few counts. V usage is TRBV4-3 and J usage is TRBJ2-3; 9 bases are shared with TRBD2. This CDR3 comprises 15 residues. V trimming: 1 base; J trimming: 5 bases; junction bases outside the gene matches: 4. Per the germline V gene, CDR1 is LGHNA and CDR2 is YSLEER. CDR3 DNA sequence: TGCGCCAGCAGCCAAGTGACTAGCGGTGGAGATACGCAGTATTTT. It encodes CASSQVTSGGDTQYF.

This clonotype was counted at least ten times. The chain joins TRBV20-1 to TRBJ2-1; D gene unclear. The CDR3 is 13 residues long. V gave up 0 bases and J gave up 6 bases, with 9 bases separating them. Germline CDR1 reads DFQATT; CDR2 reads SNEGSKA (reference sequence). The CDR3 protein is CSARDPGFNEQFF. The CDR3 DNA follows: TGCAGTGCTAGAGATCCCGGGTTCAATGAGCAGTTCTTC.

This clonotype was counted ten times or more. This chain uses TRBV24-1 with TRBJ2-3, with a weak D call TRBD1 (5 bases). Germline loops: CDR1 KGHDR, CDR2 SFDVKD. The CDR3 loop spans 13 amino acids. V shed 7 bases and J shed 2 bases, with 9 bases lying between them. CDR3 sequence reads: CATRRQLTDTQYF. In nucleotides, the CDR3 is TGTGCCACCAGACGACAGCTCACAGATACGCAGTATTTT.